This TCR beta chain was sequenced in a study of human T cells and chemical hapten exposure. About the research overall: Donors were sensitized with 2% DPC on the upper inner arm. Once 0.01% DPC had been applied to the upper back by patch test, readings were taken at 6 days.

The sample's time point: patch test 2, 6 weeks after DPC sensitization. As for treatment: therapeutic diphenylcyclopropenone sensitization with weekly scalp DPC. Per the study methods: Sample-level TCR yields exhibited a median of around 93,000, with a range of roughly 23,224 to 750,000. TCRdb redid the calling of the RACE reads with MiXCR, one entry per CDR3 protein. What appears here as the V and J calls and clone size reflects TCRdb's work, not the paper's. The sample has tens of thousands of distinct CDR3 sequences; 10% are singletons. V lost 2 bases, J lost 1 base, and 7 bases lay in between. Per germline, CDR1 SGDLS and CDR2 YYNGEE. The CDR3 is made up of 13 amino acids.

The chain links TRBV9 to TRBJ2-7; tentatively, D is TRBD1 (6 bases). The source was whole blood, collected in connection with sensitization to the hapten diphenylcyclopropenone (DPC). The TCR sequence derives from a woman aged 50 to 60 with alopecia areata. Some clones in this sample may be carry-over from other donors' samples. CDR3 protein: CASSVTGSYEQYF. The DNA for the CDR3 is TGTGCCAGCAGCGTGACAGGATCCTACGAGCAGTACTTC.